The T cell receptor beta chain under discussion was sequenced for a study of blood T cell repertoires in COVID-19. Produced via immunoSEQ multiplex PCR; TCRdb's table is partial and in-frame only. The data hold about 250,000 clones, with around 88% observed a single time. Per germline, CDR1 MGHRA and CDR2 YSYEKL. The V end lost 4 bases, the J end lost 7 bases, and 17 bases lay between the germline ends. The CDR3 contains 16 residues. The sequencing input was peripheral blood. V is TRBV4-1 and J is TRBJ1-6; D is undetermined. The receptor's source is a man older than 75 with acute or convalescent COVID-19. This CDR3 is CASSPEPSVRNSPLHF. For the CDR3, the DNA is TGCGCCAGCAGCCCAGAGCCTAGTGTGAGAAATTCACCCCTCCACTTT.